This T cell receptor beta chain was obtained from a study of T cell responses to AZD1222 COVID-19 vaccine. General study results and limits: In a largely white British group with more females than males, clonal diversity was possibly underestimated. Seropositive AZD1222 recipients at baseline numbered only five or six.

Assay used: immunoSEQ multiplex PCR; TCRdb lists only in-frame clones, some missing. The table shows about 150,000 clones, with more than 85% occurring only once. Details on this clone: Its antigen remains unknown.

Germline-derived CDR1 and CDR2 are SGHTS and YDEGEE. J was trimmed by 0 bases and V by 4 bases; bases with no gene match: 3. The CDR3 has 15 residues. The chain joins TRBV5-8 to TRBJ2-3, with 9 bases matching TRBD2. The sample was peripheral blood, taken 28 days after the second AZD1222 dose. The sequence derives from an adult who received the AZD1222 COVID-19 vaccine. CDR3 amino acids: CASSPGLASTDTQYF. In nucleotides, the CDR3 is TGTGCCAGCAGCCCGGGACTAGCTAGCACAGATACGCAGTATTTT.